Each of the 10 T cell receptor beta chains below was sequenced from the same sample in a study of metastatic and nonmetastatic thyroid tumors. TCRdb re-called the PCR reads with MiXCR. The sample includes under 30,000 clones, approximately 22% seen only once; the top ten take around two fifths. All patients were treatment-naive before thyroid surgery. Sequencing was performed on blood. The receptors were sampled from a female donor with papillary thyroid cancer or a benign thyroid nodule (not recorded which). Some clones in this sample may be carry-over from other donors' samples.

In this sample, this clone turned up many times. The chain links TRBV4-1 to TRBJ2-2, with D hard to call. CDR1 and CDR2 (germline): MGHRA, YSYEKL. V lost 1 base and J 4 bases, leaving 4 bases between the germline ends. The CDR3 is 13 residues long. The chain's CDR3 is CASSQGITGELFF. The CDR3 nucleotides read TGCGCCAGCAGCCAAGGGATCACCGGGGAGCTGTTTTTT.

In this sample, this clone turned up many times. This chain links TRBV6-5 with TRBJ1-4; 9 bases map to TRBD1. The CDR3 spans 14 residues. Germline assignment: CDR1 MNHEY and CDR2 SVGAGI. Trimming took 2 bases from V and 6 from J; bases not matched to a gene: 1. The CDR3 nucleotides are TGTGCCAGCAGTTACAGGGACAGGGATGAAAAACTGTTTTTT. This gives the protein CASSYRDRDEKLFF.

There are many counts of this clone. The rearrangement links TRBV20-1 to TRBJ2-1; no clear D. The CDR3 contains 17 residues. Trimming removed 3 bases from V and 9 bases from J, with 27 bases in between. From germline, CDR1 is DFQATT and CDR2 SNEGSKA (reference sequence). This CDR3 reads CSASQRLRSSTDGEQFF. CDR3 DNA sequence: TGCAGTGCTAGTCAAAGGTTAAGGTCGTCGACCGACGGTGAGCAGTTCTTC.

The gene calls are TRBV20-1 and TRBJ1-2, with D perhaps TRBD1 (6 bases). The CDR3 is 15 amino acids. CDR1 is DFQATT and CDR2 is SNEGSKA in the germline V gene (reference sequence). V lost 6 bases and J 3 bases, leaving 20 bases between the germline ends. The CDR3 is CSAYRGGQGYYGYTF. The CDR3 DNA reads as TGCAGTGCCTACCGGGGGGGGCAGGGCTACTATGGCTACACCTTC.

The sample holds many counts of this clone. The chain joins TRBV24-1 to TRBJ2-5; 9 bases align to TRBD1. Germline CDR1 reads KGHDR; CDR2 reads SFDVKD. There are 15 residues in the CDR3. V was clipped by 3 bases and J by 5 bases; unmatched bases: 6. The CDR3 reads CATSDGQTGGETQYF. The CDR3 region has the DNA TGTGCCACCAGTGATGGCCAGACAGGGGGGGAGACCCAGTACTTC.

The rearrangement uses TRBV9 and TRBJ1-2; no reliable D call. This CDR3 region has 14 residues. Trimming shortened V by 4 bases and J by 2 bases, and 12 bases separated the two germline ends. The germline V gene has CDR1 SGDLS and CDR2 YYNGEE. CDR3 region: CASSIVPENYGYTF. In DNA, the CDR3 is TGTGCCAGCAGCATAGTTCCAGAGAACTATGGCTACACCTTC.

The chain recombines TRBV5-1 with TRBJ2-3, with D hard to call. V lost 7 bases and J 4 bases, leaving 13 bases between the germline ends. CDR1 SGHRS and CDR2 YFSETQ come from the germline V gene. The CDR3 is 13 amino acids. CDR3 amino acids: CASQSGVPDTQYF. Written as DNA, the CDR3 is TGCGCCAGCCAGAGTGGCGTGCCAGATACGCAGTATTTT.

This clone was seen at least ten times. This chain uses TRBV28 with TRBJ1-6, with 9 bases lining up with TRBD1. V shed 2 bases, J shed 8 bases, and the junction held 4 bases outside the gene matches. CDR1 is MDHEN, CDR2 SYDVKM, per germline. This CDR3 comprises 15 residues. The CDR3 reads CASSLTGTGHSPLHF. The CDR3 DNA reads as TGTGCCAGCAGTTTAACCGGGACAGGGCATTCACCCCTCCACTTT.

The chain has TRBV12-3 or TRBV12-4 and TRBJ2-2, with TRBD2 matching 7 bases. The CDR3 sequence is 13 residues long. Unmatched junction bases numbered 6, after V lost 8 bases and J lost 6 bases. The CDR3 bases are TGTGCCAGCGGCTGGGGAGGGGCCGGGGAGCTGTTTTTT. It yields the protein CASGWGGAGELFF.

Relative to its sample, this clone is large (0.1 to 1%). The chain joins TRBV6-5 to TRBJ1-3, with D possibly matching TRBD1 (5 bases). V lost 9 bases and J 0 bases, leaving 24 bases between the germline ends. The CDR3 spans 18 residues. Germline values: CDR1 MNHEY, CDR2 SVGAGI. The CDR3 region is CASGEPQALSLSGNTIYF. The CDR3 DNA reads as TGTGCCAGTGGAGAGCCACAGGCTCTCTCTCTCTCTGGAAACACCATATATTTT.